These T cell receptor beta chains were read from a single sample in a study of OX40 agonist ivuxolimab in advanced cancers. This table comes from immunoSEQ multiplex PCR, and its TCRdb copy is limited to in-frame clones, with some not included. This table has tens of thousands of clones, 70% to 90% appearing once. This material consisted of CD4+ or CD8+ T cells sorted from blood, taken in a trial of the OX40 agonist ivuxolimab. Receptors originate from an adult with an advanced solid tumor such as melanoma, head and neck, liver or kidney cancer. The CDR3 runs from the conserved cysteine through the conserved F or W. D genes are given only for firm matches. Not every row has a clone size; where given, it reads once, few, many or a size class.

clone size: -
V gene: TRBV9
D gene: TRBD1
J gene: TRBJ1-1
CDR3 protein: CASSATGGAYEAFF
CDR3 DNA: TGTGCCAGCAGTGCAACAGGGGGAGCATATGAAGCTTTCTTT

clone size: -
V gene: TRBV6-6
D gene: -
J gene: TRBJ2-6
CDR3 protein: CASSPPGSGANVLTF
CDR3 DNA: TGTGCCAGCAGTCCCCCGGGGTCCGGGGCCAACGTCCTGACTTTC

clone size: -
V gene: TRBV7-2
D gene: TRBD1
J gene: TRBJ2-7
CDR3 protein: CASSPPTGQGAHYEQYF
CDR3 DNA: TGTGCCAGCAGCCCACCCACAGGACAGGGGGCTCACTACGAGCAGTACTTC

clone size: -
V gene: TRBV27
D gene: TRBD1
J gene: TRBJ2-5
CDR3 protein: CASSLRGTSGRTGEFGTQYF
CDR3 DNA: TGTGCCAGCAGTTTACGAGGGACAAGTGGCCGGACAGGGGAATTTGGGACCCAGTACTTC

clone size: -
V gene: TRBV6-1
D gene: -
J gene: TRBJ2-1
CDR3 protein: CASSELHEQFF
CDR3 DNA: TGTGCCAGCAGTGAACTGCATGAGCAGTTCTTC

clone size: -
V gene: TRBV4-2
D gene: -
J gene: TRBJ2-7
CDR3 protein: CASSPEPTQGHEQYF
CDR3 DNA: TGTGCCAGCAGCCCTGAACCGACTCAAGGCCACGAGCAGTACTTC

clone size: -
V gene: TRBV7-2
D gene: TRBD1
J gene: TRBJ2-5
CDR3 protein: CASSLGQGDQETQYF
CDR3 DNA: TGTGCCAGCAGCTTAGGACAGGGAGACCAAGAGACCCAGTACTTC

clone size: medium-sized
V gene: TRBV7-2
D gene: TRBD1
J gene: TRBJ1-2
CDR3 protein: CASGDHRGGDGYTF
CDR3 DNA: TGTGCCAGCGGCGATCACAGGGGTGGTGATGGCTACACCTTC

clone size: -
V gene: TRBV2
D gene: TRBD2
J gene: TRBJ2-1
CDR3 protein: CASGGQGLAGAWYNEQFF
CDR3 DNA: TGTGCCAGCGGGGGACAGGGACTAGCGGGAGCTTGGTACAATGAGCAGTTCTTC

clone size: -
V gene: TRBV29-1
D gene: -
J gene: TRBJ1-3
CDR3 protein: CSVAWQGVSLIYF
CDR3 DNA: TGCAGCGTTGCCTGGCAGGGAGTATCCCTGATATATTTT

clone size: -
V gene: TRBV29-1
D gene: TRBD1
J gene: TRBJ1-1
CDR3 protein: CSGGPGTVTNTEAFF
CDR3 DNA: TGCAGCGGAGGTCCCGGGACAGTTACGAACACTGAAGCTTTCTTT

clone size: -
V gene: TRBV5-4
D gene: TRBD2
J gene: TRBJ2-3
CDR3 protein: CASSLAPLAGGTDTQYF
CDR3 DNA: TGTGCCAGCAGCTTGGCTCCGCTAGCGGGAGGCACAGATACGCAGTATTTT

clone size: -
V gene: TRBV15
D gene: -
J gene: TRBJ2-7
CDR3 protein: CATSRDEISPYEQYF
CDR3 DNA: TGTGCCACCAGCAGAGATGAAATTAGTCCCTACGAGCAGTACTTC

clone size: -
V gene: TRBV5-1
D gene: TRBD2
J gene: TRBJ2-1
CDR3 protein: CASSPQDSGGREFF
CDR3 DNA: TGCGCCAGCAGCCCTCAGGATAGCGGGGGGCGGGAGTTCTTC

clone size: few
V gene: TRBV29-1
D gene: -
J gene: TRBJ2-2
CDR3 protein: CSAGLSTGELFF
CDR3 DNA: TGCAGCGCGGGGCTCTCCACCGGGGAGCTGTTTTTT

clone size: -
V gene: TRBV6-1
D gene: -
J gene: TRBJ2-3
CDR3 protein: CASSNRDRTDTQYF
CDR3 DNA: TGTGCCAGCAGCAACAGGGACCGCACAGATACGCAGTATTTT

clone size: -
V gene: TRBV18
D gene: TRBD2
J gene: TRBJ2-2
CDR3 protein: CASSPPSLAGRSGELFF
CDR3 DNA: TGTGCCAGCTCACCACCGTCCTTAGCGGGGCGGTCCGGGGAGCTGTTTTTT

clone size: -
V gene: TRBV4-1
D gene: -
J gene: TRBJ1-2
CDR3 protein: CASSQGGAPNYGYTF
CDR3 DNA: TGCGCCAGCAGCCAGGGGGGGGCCCCTAACTATGGCTACACCTTC

clone size: -
V gene: TRBV28
D gene: -
J gene: TRBJ2-6
CDR3 protein: CASSPSLGVGANVLTF
CDR3 DNA: TGTGCCAGCAGTCCCTCTTTGGGTGTTGGGGCCAACGTCCTGACTTTC

clone size: -
V gene: TRBV2
D gene: -
J gene: TRBJ2-5
CDR3 protein: CASSKDNFQETQYF
CDR3 DNA: TGTGCCAGCAGTAAAGACAATTTCCAAGAGACCCAGTACTTC

clone size: -
V gene: TRBV14
D gene: -
J gene: TRBJ1-2
CDR3 protein: CASSEGPVGGYTF
CDR3 DNA: TGTGCCAGCAGCGAAGGACCAGTGGGCGGCTACACCTTC

clone size: few
V gene: TRBV6-5
D gene: -
J gene: TRBJ2-2
CDR3 protein: CATWLADTGELFF
CDR3 DNA: TGTGCCACTTGGCTAGCAGACACCGGGGAGCTGTTTTTT

clone size: once
V gene: TRBV6-6
D gene: TRBD1
J gene: TRBJ2-1
CDR3 protein: CASNGQGFESNEQFF
CDR3 DNA: TGTGCCAGCAACGGACAGGGTTTCGAATCGAATGAGCAGTTCTTC

clone size: -
V gene: TRBV19
D gene: -
J gene: TRBJ2-1
CDR3 protein: CASSIGHRPGNEQFF
CDR3 DNA: TGTGCCAGTAGTATTGGGCATCGACCCGGGAATGAGCAGTTCTTC

clone size: -
V gene: TRBV4-1
D gene: -
J gene: TRBJ1-2
CDR3 protein: CASSQPLLRVVEGYTF
CDR3 DNA: TGCGCCAGCAGCCAACCCCTTCTACGGGTGGTAGAGGGCTACACCTTC

clone size: -
V gene: TRBV18
D gene: -
J gene: TRBJ2-3
CDR3 protein: CASSPSGGAHTDTQYF
CDR3 DNA: TGTGCCAGCTCACCCAGCGGAGGTGCCCACACAGATACGCAGTATTTT

clone size: -
V gene: TRBV7-9
D gene: TRBD2
J gene: TRBJ2-1
CDR3 protein: CASSKTSGGVHEQFF
CDR3 DNA: TGTGCCAGCAGCAAAACTAGCGGGGGTGTTCATGAGCAGTTCTTC

clone size: once
V gene: TRBV7-2
D gene: -
J gene: TRBJ2-4
CDR3 protein: CASSLGPRWGKVGNIQYF
CDR3 DNA: TGTGCCAGCAGCTTGGGGCCACGATGGGGGAAGGTTGGAAACATTCAGTACTTC

clone size: -
V gene: TRBV29-1
D gene: -
J gene: TRBJ1-4
CDR3 protein: CSVVTGGEKLFF
CDR3 DNA: TGCAGCGTCGTGACAGGAGGTGAAAAACTGTTTTTT

clone size: -
V gene: TRBV27
D gene: -
J gene: TRBJ2-5
CDR3 protein: CASSLSGDKGTQYF
CDR3 DNA: TGTGCCAGCAGTTTATCGGGGGATAAGGGGACCCAGTACTTC

clone size: -
V gene: TRBV15
D gene: TRBD1
J gene: TRBJ1-3
CDR3 protein: CATSRGTGISGNTIYF
CDR3 DNA: TGTGCCACCAGCAGAGGGACAGGTATCTCTGGAAACACCATATATTTT

clone size: -
V gene: TRBV29-1
D gene: -
J gene: TRBJ1-1
CDR3 protein: CSVGRGTEAFF
CDR3 DNA: TGCAGCGTTGGGAGGGGCACTGAAGCTTTCTTT

clone size: -
V gene: TRBV18
D gene: TRBD1
J gene: TRBJ2-5
CDR3 protein: CASSPTTGDWETQYF
CDR3 DNA: TGTGCCAGCTCACCTACGACAGGGGACTGGGAGACCCAGTACTTC

clone size: -
V gene: TRBV5-1
D gene: TRBD1
J gene: TRBJ1-5
CDR3 protein: CASRTSPGTGLEGDQPQHF
CDR3 DNA: TGCGCCAGCCGTACCAGCCCCGGGACAGGACTCGAGGGGGATCAGCCCCAGCATTTT

clone size: -
V gene: TRBV5-5
D gene: -
J gene: TRBJ2-7
CDR3 protein: CASSLGWGSGYEQYF
CDR3 DNA: TGTGCCAGCAGCTTGGGGTGGGGATCTGGCTACGAGCAGTACTTC

clone size: -
V gene: TRBV28
D gene: -
J gene: TRBJ2-5
CDR3 protein: CASSLGGGAGSQETQYF
CDR3 DNA: TGTGCCAGCAGTTTAGGGGGGGGCGCGGGGTCCCAAGAGACCCAGTACTTC

clone size: -
V gene: TRBV5-6
D gene: -
J gene: TRBJ2-2
CDR3 protein: CASSLWHTGELFF
CDR3 DNA: TGTGCCAGCAGCTTATGGCACACCGGGGAGCTGTTTTTT

clone size: -
V gene: TRBV5-1
D gene: -
J gene: TRBJ1-2
CDR3 protein: CASSLYKANYGYTF
CDR3 DNA: TGCGCCAGCAGCTTGTACAAAGCTAACTATGGCTACACCTTC

clone size: -
V gene: TRBV28
D gene: TRBD1
J gene: TRBJ2-7
CDR3 protein: CASSNTGDQYF
CDR3 DNA: TGTGCCAGCAGCAATACAGGGGACCAGTACTTC

clone size: -
V gene: TRBV7-9
D gene: -
J gene: TRBJ2-3
CDR3 protein: CASSLGVVTDTQYF
CDR3 DNA: TGTGCCAGCAGCTTAGGAGTTGTAACAGATACGCAGTATTTT

clone size: -
V gene: TRBV27
D gene: -
J gene: TRBJ2-1
CDR3 protein: CASWPNRHASEQFF
CDR3 DNA: TGTGCCAGTTGGCCGAACAGGCACGCGAGTGAGCAGTTCTTC

clone size: -
V gene: TRBV7-2
D gene: -
J gene: TRBJ2-5
CDR3 protein: CASSLTRWEETQYF
CDR3 DNA: TGTGCCAGCAGCTTAACGAGGTGGGAAGAGACCCAGTACTTC

clone size: -
V gene: TRBV5-1
D gene: TRBD2
J gene: TRBJ2-7
CDR3 protein: CASSLSGTPSYEQYF
CDR3 DNA: TGCGCCAGCAGCTTGAGCGGGACCCCCTCCTACGAGCAGTACTTC

clone size: -
V gene: TRBV6-5
D gene: TRBD2
J gene: TRBJ2-7
CDR3 protein: CASIPGGPSYEQYF
CDR3 DNA: TGTGCCAGCATCCCGGGGGGGCCGTCCTACGAGCAGTACTTC

clone size: -
V gene: TRBV9
D gene: -
J gene: TRBJ2-3
CDR3 protein: CASSVDQGVRTDTQYF
CDR3 DNA: TGTGCCAGCAGCGTAGATCAAGGCGTTCGCACAGATACGCAGTATTTT